This T cell receptor (beta chain) was observed in a study of tumor-infiltrating lymphocytes in primary liver carcinoma (dated by TCRdb to the late 2010s). Background on the whole study: Four or five patients with histopathologically diagnosed primary liver carcinoma underwent surgical resection in China between 2015 and March 2016. Of the five patients (three men and two women, aged 30 to 69 years), four had hepatocellular carcinoma and one had combined HCC and intrahepatic cholangiocarcinoma. The tumors of the five patients were staged as T1-T3 N0M0, with maximum diameters ranging from roughly 4 to 10 cm. Samples yielded roughly 3.5 to 8 million productive TCRbeta reads; read depth did not differ significantly between tissue types. TCRbeta repertoire sequencing, expression microarrays and whole-exome sequencing were combined in the study across five regions of each liver tumor, with adjacent normal tissue and blood also included. A total of approximately 35 specimens from 5 patients underwent TCRbeta repertoire sequencing, comprising about 25 tumor regions, 5 adjacent noncancerous liver tissues and 5 peripheral blood samples. Technical replicate repertoires showed high reproducibility, with mean shared-clone rates roughly 0.87 and correlation coefficients above 0.95. Results and caveats for the whole study, not just this receptor: Since the samples were bulk and unsorted, there was no way to compare CD4+ and CD8+ T cell repertoires. Compared with blood, tumors had a significantly larger share of the repertoire taken up by the top 250 clones (p = 0.039). Only the TCR beta chain was sequenced, so true repertoire diversity is likely underestimated because unpaired alpha chains were not captured. The study included only four to six patients, and the authors note findings should be validated in a larger study. Repertoire overlap was found to be higher between tumor regions (mean roughly 36%) than between tumor-adjacent (around 17%) or tumor-blood (about 14%) pairs, consistent with antigen-driven expansion.

As to this clonotype: This receptor's antigen is unknown. At one end the junction does not follow the germline gene, possibly because of a read error.

CDR1 GTSNPN and CDR2 SVGIG are derived from the germline V gene (reference sequence). Counted from cysteine to phenylalanine, this CDR3 has 12 amino acids. This entry keeps only the CDR3 DNA: 36 bases, framed from base 1. RNA from unsorted whole blood was extracted with TRIzol reagent, and germline DNA was obtained with the DNeasy Blood & Tissue kit. Patients had chronic HBV infection and were treatment-naive at sampling. About 3.7 milliliters of peripheral blood were collected into K2EDTA tubes before surgery. Using a constant-region primer and ProtoScript II reverse transcriptase, TCRbeta-specific cDNA was reverse-transcribed from roughly 500 ng total RNA. The TCRbeta libraries were prepared through three rounds of nested multiplex PCR following a slightly modified ARM-PCR procedure. The first two PCR rounds used multiplex TRBV1-TRBV30 forward primers with a Cbeta reverse primer, each for 10 to 11 cycles. Sample barcodes and Illumina adapters were added in a final 25-cycle PCR with Deep VentR polymerase. Before sequencing, amplicons of 200-500 bp were gel-purified using a QIAquick gel extraction kit. The TCRbeta amplicons were sequenced with 250-bp paired-end reads on an Illumina HiSeq 2500. In the original analysis: To recover full CDR3 sequences, reads were quality-trimmed using Trimmomatic v0.33 and paired reads were then merged using FLASH v1.2.11. V, D and J germline segments were assigned to the rearranged TCRbeta sequences using MiGEC v1.2.1b. Clonotype statistics and Shannon-Wiener diversity indices were computed with VDJtools v1.0.0. To reduce sampling bias, subsequent analyses other than the diversity analysis used only the 250 most abundant clonotypes in each sample. TCRdb reanalyzed the raw reads on its own, using fastp at Q25 for trimming and MiXCR for clone calling, and kept in-frame beta chains. CDR3 protein duplicates are merged, each entry listing the most common genes and DNA. The V and J calls here are based on TCRdb, not the publication. Recorded for this sample are fewer than 350,000 distinct CDR3 sequences; roughly 60% of them occurred a single time. Roughly 9% of the sample lies in the top ten.

This sequence was found in a man aged 35-49 years with primary liver carcinoma and hepatitis B virus infection. The V and J genes are TRBV30 and TRBJ2-7, with a tentative D gene TRBD1 over 5 matching bases. The sample taken for sequencing was peripheral blood. The CDR3 here reads CVWAPGNYEQYF. The bases are TGTGTCTGGGCACCAGGGAACTACGAGCAGTACTTC.